Listed below are T cell receptor beta chains from one sample, sequenced in a study of blood T cells in healthy people across ages. TCRdb redid the calling of the 5' RACE reads with MiXCR, one entry per CDR3 protein. Counted here are around 1,700,000 distinct CDR3 sequences, about 30% occurring once; the ten biggest clones make up 7.7%. Source material: blood. Receptor source: a woman aged 25-40 years in good health. Each CDR3 is given with its conserved first and last residue. A D gene is named only where the DNA matches it firmly. The size entry is marked missing in some rows and otherwise reads once, few, many or a size class.

.,.,TRBJ2-1,TRBV11-2,CANSLVLAGSRKQFF,TGTGCCAACAGCTTAGTCCTCGCGGGTTCTAGAAAGCAGTTCTTC
.,few,TRBJ2-1,TRBV24-1,CATSPGIENEQFF,TGTGCCACCAGTCCGGGTATTGAGAATGAGCAGTTCTTC
TRBD1,.,TRBJ2-7,TRBV6-2/TRBV6-3,CASSEDRGHEQYF,TGTGCCAGCAGTGAGGACAGGGGCCACGAGCAGTACTTC
.,many,TRBJ2-7,TRBV7-2,CASSGDTSRYEQYF,TGTGCCAGCAGCGGGGACACTTCCCGCTACGAGCAGTACTTC
.,.,TRBJ1-2,TRBV5-1,CASSWGDRANYGYTF,TGCGCCAGCAGCTGGGGGGATAGGGCTAACTATGGCTACACCTTC
.,.,TRBJ2-1,TRBV24-1,CATSDPLSEQFF,TGTGCCACCAGTGACCCTTTGAGTGAGCAGTTCTTC
.,.,TRBJ2-7,TRBV6-2/TRBV6-3,CASSYSTKEAQYF,TGTGCCAGCAGTTACTCGACCAAGGAGGCCCAGTACTTC
TRBD2,.,TRBJ2-3,TRBV7-9,CAEPSGEGTDTQYF,TGTGCCGAACCCAGCGGGGAAGGAACAGATACGCAGTATTTT
.,.,TRBJ2-5,TRBV10-3,CAISESSAQETQYF,TGTGCCATCAGCGAATCTAGCGCGCAAGAGACCCAGTACTTC
TRBD2,.,TRBJ2-3,TRBV10-3,CATRGTSGSGTDTQYF,TGTGCCACCAGGGGGACTAGCGGGAGTGGCACAGATACGCAGTATTTT
.,many,TRBJ2-5,TRBV24-1,CATSDTRTGVGAQYF,TGTGCCACCAGTGACACTCGGACGGGGGTCGGTGCCCAGTACTTC
TRBD2,.,TRBJ2-2,TRBV20-1,CSARPSGGARGELFF,TGCAGTGCTAGACCTAGCGGGGGGGCTAGGGGGGAGCTGTTTTTT
TRBD1,.,TRBJ1-1,TRBV20-1,CSARSGQGNFEAFF,TGCAGTGCTAGATCCGGACAGGGGAACTTCGAAGCTTTCTTT
.,few,TRBJ2-1,TRBV20-1,CSALRSLSSYNEQFF,TGCAGTGCTCTGCGGAGCCTTAGCTCCTACAATGAGCAGTTCTTC
.,.,TRBJ2-2,TRBV5-5,CASSLNSLGNTGKLFF,TGTGCCAGCAGCTTGAACTCTCTGGGGAACACCGGGAAGCTGTTTTTT
TRBD2,.,TRBJ2-3,TRBV10-3,CAMSGGIITDTQYF,TGTGCCATGAGCGGGGGGATCATCACAGATACGCAGTATTTT
.,many,TRBJ2-1,TRBV7-2,CASRGTLLYNEQFF,TGTGCCAGCAGGGGGACCCTACTGTACAATGAGCAGTTCTTC
TRBD2,many,TRBJ2-5,TRBV14,CASSQGKGREAYWETQYF,TGTGCCAGCAGCCAAGGAAAGGGGCGGGAGGCCTATTGGGAGACCCAGTACTTC
.,few,TRBJ2-3,TRBV29-1,CSVVGHPRGDTQYF,TGCAGCGTTGTGGGACACCCAAGGGGGGATACGCAGTATTTT
TRBD2,.,TRBJ2-3,TRBV5-6,CASSALVIAGSHTDTQYF,TGTGCCAGCAGCGCGCTCGTAATAGCGGGGAGTCACACAGATACGCAGTATTTT
TRBD2,few,TRBJ2-6,TRBV20-1,CSAREGTSSSSGANVLTF,TGCAGTGCTAGAGAGGGGACTAGCAGTTCCTCTGGGGCCAACGTCCTGACTTTC
TRBD1,few,TRBJ2-4,TRBV24-1,CATSDPGTGGSKNIQYF,TGTGCCACCAGTGACCCCGGGACAGGGGGATCCAAAAACATTCAGTACTTC
TRBD1,few,TRBJ1-6,TRBV4-3,CASSQDQGANSPLHF,TGCGCCAGCAGCCAAGACCAGGGGGCTAATTCACCCCTCCACTTT
.,few,TRBJ1-5,TRBV2,CASSADSGADQPQHF,TGTGCCAGCAGTGCCGATAGCGGGGCTGATCAGCCCCAGCATTTT
.,many,TRBJ1-2,TRBV29-1,CSVPDSNYGYTF,TGCAGCGTGCCGGACTCGAACTATGGCTACACCTTC
TRBD2,few,TRBJ2-1,TRBV19,CASSIAWTSGRAYNEQFF,TGTGCCAGTAGTATAGCGTGGACTAGCGGGAGAGCTTACAATGAGCAGTTCTTC
.,.,TRBJ2-3,TRBV10-3,CAISESPTGHTQYF,TGTGCCATCAGTGAGTCACCGACCGGCCATACGCAGTATTTT
TRBD1,few,TRBJ2-1,TRBV20-1,CSAPHGQGVNEQFF,TGCAGTGCTCCCCACGGACAGGGGGTCAATGAGCAGTTCTTC
TRBD2,.,TRBJ2-3,TRBV7-2,CASSPGGRYGDTQYF,TGTGCCAGCAGCCCGGGGGGGAGGTATGGGGATACGCAGTATTTT
.,.,TRBJ2-4,TRBV28,CASNFLGRGTKNIQYF,TGTGCCAGCAATTTTTTAGGACGGGGGACCAAAAACATTCAGTACTTC
TRBD2,.,TRBJ2-5,TRBV9,CAGSPELAAQETQYF,TGTGCCGGCAGCCCCGAACTAGCGGCCCAAGAGACCCAGTACTTC
.,many,TRBJ2-1,TRBV14,CASSQGQYNEQFF,TGTGCCAGCAGCCAAGGACAGTACAATGAGCAGTTCTTC
.,few,TRBJ1-2,TRBV19,CASAPGAGEKANYGYTF,TGTGCCAGCGCCCCAGGGGCGGGTGAAAAAGCTAACTATGGCTACACCTTC
TRBD2,.,TRBJ2-5,TRBV15,CATSRDPPGLEGVRAEETQYF,TGTGCCACCAGCAGAGATCCGCCCGGACTAGAGGGTGTTAGAGCGGAAGAGACCCAGTACTTC
TRBD2,few,TRBJ2-3,TRBV9,CASSVEWSSGSTDTQYF,TGTGCCAGCAGCGTAGAGTGGTCTAGCGGGAGCACAGATACGCAGTATTTT
.,.,TRBJ2-4,TRBV5-1,CASSLTGTGGNIQYF,TGCGCCAGCAGCCTCACCGGGACCGGCGGAAACATTCAGTACTTC
TRBD2,.,TRBJ2-7,TRBV6-5,CASSYSGSGRVAYEQYF,TGTGCCAGCAGTTACTCGGGTAGCGGGAGGGTTGCCTACGAGCAGTACTTC
TRBD1,many,TRBJ2-7,TRBV5-6,CASSYRQGRSSYEQYF,TGTGCCAGCAGCTATAGACAGGGGAGGTCCTCCTACGAGCAGTACTTC
.,many,TRBJ2-3,TRBV6-1,CASKSVSTDTQYF,TGTGCCAGCAAGTCGGTGTCCACAGATACGCAGTATTTT
.,.,TRBJ2-2,TRBV3-1,CASSPGVGGAGTGELFF,TGTGCCAGCAGCCCCGGAGTAGGGGGGGCCGGTACCGGGGAGCTGTTTTTT
.,few,TRBJ2-1,TRBV12-5,CASGLVYGEQFF,TGTGCTAGTGGTTTGGTTTACGGTGAGCAGTTCTTC
TRBD2,.,TRBJ2-5,TRBV20-1,CSARDLSGGPRIHF,TGCAGTGCTAGAGATCTCAGCGGGGGGCCCCGGATCCACTTC
TRBD1,.,TRBJ2-7,TRBV7-2,CASSWVGTGKYEQYF,TGTGCCAGCAGCTGGGTTGGGACAGGGAAGTACGAGCAGTACTTC
TRBD1,.,TRBJ2-3,TRBV7-9,CASSSKQGDTDTQYF,TGTGCCAGCAGCTCCAAGCAGGGGGACACAGATACGCAGTATTTT
TRBD2,.,TRBJ2-3,TRBV7-3,CASRPSGGATDTQYF,TGTGCCAGCAGACCTAGCGGGGGGGCAACAGATACGCAGTATTTT
.,.,TRBJ2-1,TRBV18,CASSPGGVAVDEQFF,TGTGCCAGCTCACCGGGGGGCGTGGCCGTGGATGAGCAGTTCTTC